This passage covers 4 T cell receptor beta chains from one sample sequenced in a study of monozygotic twins with inflammatory bowel disease. No DNA is given; TCRdb re-called the 5' RACE reads and lists each CDR3 protein once. The sample includes fewer than 200,000 distinct CDR3 sequences. Sequencing used blood. The receptors shown here come from a human donor with ulcerative colitis or Crohn's disease, or a healthy co-twin of an affected twin (not recorded which).

The chain is built from TRBV20-1 and TRBJ2-3; with no DNA, the TCRdb D assignment of TRBD2 cannot be verified. This CDR3 contains 18 residues. CDR1 and CDR2 (germline): DFQATT, SNEGSKA (reference sequence). CDR3 loop: CSAKGTSGRAVRTDTQYF.

The chain links TRBV20-1 to TRBJ2-2; with no DNA, the TCRdb D assignment of TRBD2 cannot be verified. This CDR3 region has 16 residues. In germline, CDR1 is DFQATT, CDR2 SNEGSKA (reference sequence). CDR3 protein: CSARRSGGFNTGELFF.

The chain is built from TRBV29-1 and TRBJ2-3; TCRdb names TRBD2, which stays unverified in the absence of DNA. CDR3 length: 19 residues. Per germline, CDR1 SQVTM and CDR2 ANQGSEA. CDR3 sequence reads: CSVPFGTAGTSGGTDTQYF.

The chain uses TRBV9 and TRBJ2-7; there is no DNA to check the TCRdb D call of TRBD1. CDR3 length: 14 amino acids. Germline CDR1 reads SGDLS; CDR2 reads YYNGEE. CDR3 residues: CASSAQMGGSEQYF.